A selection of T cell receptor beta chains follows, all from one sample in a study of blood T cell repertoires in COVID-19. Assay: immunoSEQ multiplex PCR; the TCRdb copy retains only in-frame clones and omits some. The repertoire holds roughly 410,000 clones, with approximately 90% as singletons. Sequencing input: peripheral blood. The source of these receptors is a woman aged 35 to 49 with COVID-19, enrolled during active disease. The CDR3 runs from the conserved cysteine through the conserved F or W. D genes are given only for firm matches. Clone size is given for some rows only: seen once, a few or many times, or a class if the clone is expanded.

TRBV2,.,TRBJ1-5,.,CASSPPPGSPNQPQHF,TGTGCCAGCAGTCCGCCTCCGGGATCCCCCAATCAGCCCCAGCATTTT
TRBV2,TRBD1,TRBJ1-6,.,CASTTGGGSYNSPLHF,TGTGCCAGCACGACAGGGGGCGGGTCCTATAATTCACCCCTCCACTTT
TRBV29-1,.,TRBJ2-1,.,CSVDSAISYNEQFF,TGCAGCGTTGACAGCGCGATCTCCTACAATGAGCAGTTCTTC
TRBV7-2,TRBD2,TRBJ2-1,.,CASSLDRAGGLNEQFF,TGTGCCAGCAGCTTAGATCGCGCGGGGGGCTTAAATGAGCAGTTCTTC
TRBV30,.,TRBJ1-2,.,CAWSGRDYGYTF,TGTGCCTGGAGTGGCCGGGACTATGGCTACACCTTC
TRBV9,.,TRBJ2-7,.,CASSVAVQGTYEQYF,TGTGCCAGCAGCGTAGCTGTGCAGGGTACCTACGAGCAGTACTTC
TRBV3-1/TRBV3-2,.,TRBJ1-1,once,CASSQVRNTEAFF,TGTGCCAGCAGCCAAGTGCGGAACACTGAAGCTTTCTTT
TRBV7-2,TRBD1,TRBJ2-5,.,CASSFTGTGRGETQYF,TGTGCCAGCAGCTTCACCGGGACAGGGCGGGGAGAGACCCAGTACTTC
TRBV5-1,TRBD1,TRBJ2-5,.,CASSTGQGETQYF,TGCGCCAGCAGCACCGGACAGGGGGAGACCCAGTACTTC
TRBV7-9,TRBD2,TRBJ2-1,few,CASGTGASGIDNEQFF,TGTGCCAGCGGTACAGGGGCTAGCGGGATAGATAATGAGCAGTTCTTC
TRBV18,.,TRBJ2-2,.,CASSPRRLANTGELFF,TGTGCCAGCTCACCACGCAGACTGGCGAACACCGGGGAGCTGTTTTTT
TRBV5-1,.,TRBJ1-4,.,CASSNLREQLFF,TGCGCCAGCAGTAACCTTAGAGAGCAACTGTTTTTT
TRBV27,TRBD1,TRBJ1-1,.,CASSFRTGGGLNTEAFF,TGTGCCAGCAGTTTCAGGACAGGGGGCGGATTGAACACTGAAGCTTTCTTT
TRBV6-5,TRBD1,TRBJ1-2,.,CASSPRDSGRDGYTF,TGTGCCAGCAGTCCCCGGGACAGTGGAAGAGATGGCTACACCTTC
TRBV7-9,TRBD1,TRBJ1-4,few,CASSVTGGRSEKLFF,TGTGCCAGCAGCGTTACAGGGGGCAGGAGTGAAAAACTGTTTTTT
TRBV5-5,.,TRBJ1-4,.,CASSLLILGGKLFF,TGTGCCAGCAGCTTGTTGATCCTGGGAGGAAAACTGTTTTTT
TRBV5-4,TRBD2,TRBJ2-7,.,CASSHGLAGLGHEQYF,TGTGCCAGCAGCCACGGACTAGCGGGGCTTGGGCACGAGCAGTACTTC
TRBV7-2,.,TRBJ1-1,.,CASSKPNRANTEAFF,TGTGCCAGCAGTAAGCCCAACAGGGCGAACACTGAAGCTTTCTTT
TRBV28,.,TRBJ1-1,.,CASSLGQPREAFF,TGTGCCAGCAGCCTTGGACAGCCCCGTGAAGCTTTCTTT
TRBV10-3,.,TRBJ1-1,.,CATTDSLNTEAFF,TGTGCCACCACGGACAGCCTCAACACTGAAGCTTTCTTT
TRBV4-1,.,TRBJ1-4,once,CASSPMGTKNEKLFF,TGCGCCAGCAGCCCGATGGGGACAAAGAATGAAAAACTGTTTTTT
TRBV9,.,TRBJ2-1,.,CASSVGRSPGNEQFF,TGTGCCAGCAGCGTAGGTCGGAGTCCGGGGAATGAGCAGTTCTTC
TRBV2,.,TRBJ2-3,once,CASRPNYREVPDTQYF,TGTGCCAGCAGACCGAACTACAGGGAAGTTCCGGATACGCAGTATTTT
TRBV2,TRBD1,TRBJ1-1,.,CASSQQGATEAFF,TGTGCCAGCAGTCAACAGGGGGCCACTGAAGCTTTCTTT
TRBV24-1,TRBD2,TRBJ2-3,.,CATSEQSGASSDTQYF,TGTGCCACCAGTGAACAAAGCGGGGCAAGCTCAGATACGCAGTATTTT
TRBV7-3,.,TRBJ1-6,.,CAYQGQGRGPLHF,TGTGCCTATCAGGGGCAGGGAAGGGGGCCCCTCCACTTT
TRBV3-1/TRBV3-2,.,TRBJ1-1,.,CASSQGGGGTEAFF,TGTGCCAGCAGCCAAGGAGGAGGCGGGACTGAAGCTTTCTTT
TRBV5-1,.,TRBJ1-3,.,CASSLATFSGNTIYF,TGCGCCAGCAGCTTGGCAACATTTTCTGGAAACACCATATATTTT
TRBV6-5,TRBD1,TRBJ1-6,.,CASTGGNSPLHF,TGTGCCAGCACAGGGGGCAATTCACCCCTCCACTTT
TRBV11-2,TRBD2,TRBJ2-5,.,CASSPRGRGGFETQYF,TGTGCCAGCAGCCCTAGAGGGCGGGGGGGGTTCGAGACCCAGTACTTC